This T cell receptor beta chain is from a study of identical twins listed by TCRdb under 2016. As for the study more broadly: The study deep-sequenced TCR alpha and beta repertoires from monozygotic twins, unrelated adults of various ages and cord blood to test whether fetal clonotypes persist. To rule out contamination, replicate twin experiments were performed at different times with different library preparation protocols.

Every donor in the study was a healthy Caucasian. The CDR3 holds 14 amino acids from the cysteine to the phenylalanine. The only DNA kept is the CDR3, 42 bases in frame from the first base. According to the germline V gene, CDR1 reads LGHNA and CDR2 reads YNFKEQ. Library preparation was by 5' RACE. The run used an Illumina HiSeq 2000. Template switching added a universal primer binding site, and the final cDNA carried a unique molecular identifier that allowed TCR cDNA molecules to be counted accurately. First-strand cDNA for TCR alpha and beta chains was synthesized from specific primers in the conserved constant-segment region. Each cDNA library was double barcoded, with a SMART-Mk sample barcode plus Illumina barcodes, to control for contamination. TruSeq adapter sequences and Illumina sample barcodes were added in two successive PCR steps. TCR alpha and beta cDNA libraries were sequenced on the Illumina HiSeq platform with custom primers. The study's own analysis went as follows. Raw reads were processed with MiGEC to extract unique molecular identifiers, and MiXCR was used to determine CDR3 positions. Recombination models were inferred per individual with the repgenHMM and IGoR tools using an EM algorithm. The tcR package in R was used for shared clonotype analysis, with sharing normalized by the product of cloneset sizes. To study raw recombination without the effects of thymic and clonal selection, out-of-frame nonproductive sequences were analyzed. Using fastp at Q25 and MiXCR, TCRdb reprocessed the public reads and kept productive beta chains. Every entry covers one CDR3 protein and lists the most common genes and DNA from its rows. TCRdb's processing, not the authors' own work, is the source of the V and J calls. The sample table shows some 1,700,000 distinct CDR3 sequences, and about 32% are seen once. The ten biggest clones cover less than 0.35% of the sample.

In this sample, this clonotype turned up a few times. Its antigen remains unidentified. The germline gene is not matched at one end of the junction; a read error may be the cause. The research as a whole found: Zero-insertion analyses could be partly confounded by invariant T cells such as MAIT and iNKT, although diverse VJ usage argued against such confounding for most clonotypes. Excess twin sharing in beta out-of-frame sequences was weaker because fewer shared sequences lowered the signal-to-noise ratio. Out-of-frame TCR alpha sequences shared between twins showed an excess of low generation-probability sequences compared with coincidental sharing between unrelated individuals. Conclusions relied on cross-sectional statistical analysis, since the same donors could not be followed over many years. Recombination models systematically underestimated out-of-frame TCR alpha sharing in monozygotic twins but agreed with sharing between unrelated individuals. Fewer insertions were carried by abundant cord blood beta clonotypes; a weaker similar trend was observed in young adult naive repertoires, while no such trend was observed in memory repertoires.

The receptor was isolated from a newborn girl in good health. The receptor chain draws on TRBV4-2 and TRBJ2-3; a tentative D match to TRBD2 spans 6 bases. The sample was cord blood. The sequenced DNA: TGTGCCAGCAGCCAAGGGACTAACCCAGAGACGCAGTATTTT. Its protein product is CASSQGTNPETQYF.